The 32 T cell receptor beta chains given below trace back to one sample, sequenced in a study of vaccination and CD4 T cells after COVID-19. This sample's treatment: roughly 10-day PBMC culture with coronavirus spike peptide pools or control peptides (ViraFEST assay). Oncomine TCR Beta short-read sequencing was applied to DNA from cultured CD4+ T cells. MiXCR, run by TCRdb on the PCR reads, gives a single entry per CDR3 protein. The sample has 7,500 to 9,500 distinct CDR3 sequences, roughly 60% seen once. These TCRs are of unknown antigen specificity. The source material was CD4+ T cells from blood, cultured in vitro. These receptors were obtained from a human donor who had recovered from COVID-19.

J is TRBJ2-7 and V is TRBV7-2; 12 bases map to TRBD1. The V gene's germline CDR1 is SGHTA and CDR2 FQGNSA. The V and J ends lost 1 base and 6 bases, in that order; junction bases with no gene match: 7. The CDR3 extends over 16 amino acids. CDR3 region: CASSLGGQGAEGEQYF. In nucleotides, the CDR3 is TGTGCCAGCAGCTTAGGGGGACAGGGGGCAGAAGGCGAGCAGTACTTC.

The rearrangement joins TRBV19 to TRBJ1-1, with D unclear. Germline CDR1 and CDR2: LNHDA and SQIVND (reference sequence). This CDR3 has 15 residues. V was shortened by 1 base and J by 4 bases, with 13 bases between the two germline ends. CDR3 loop: CASSIVAGSVTEAFF. Written as DNA, the CDR3 is TGTGCCAGTAGTATAGTTGCGGGGTCGGTCACTGAAGCTTTCTTT.

The chain is built from TRBV11-2 and TRBJ2-7, with 9 bases aligning to TRBD2. CDR3 length: 15 amino acids. V lost 6 bases and J lost 2; bases outside the gene matches: 8. Germline assignment: CDR1 SGHAT and CDR2 FQNNGV. CDR3 coding DNA: TGTGCCAGCAGTTTTCGGCTAGCGGGGACCTACGAGCAGTACTTC. It is translated as CASSFRLAGTYEQYF. The variable domain in full, with the rest retrieved from reference TRBV11-2 and TRBJ2-7, is EAGVAQSPRYKIIEKRQSVAFWCNPISGHATLYWYQQILGQGPKLLIQFQNNGVVDDSQLPKDRFSAERLKGVDSTLKIQPAKLEDSAVYLCASSFRLAGTYEQYFGPGTRLTVT.

The chain carries TRBV28 and TRBJ1-3, with 10 bases lining up with TRBD1. V dropped 7 bases and J dropped 7; count of bases not matched to a gene: 10. Germline loops: CDR1 MDHEN, CDR2 SYDVKM. This CDR3 comprises 15 residues. CDR3 DNA sequence: TGTGCCAGCACCAAACCCGGGACAGGGGCGAACACCATATATTTT. Its protein product is CASTKPGTGANTIYF.

This clonotype was detected a few times. The chain links TRBV15 to TRBJ2-7, with D perhaps matching TRBD1 (5 bases). The germline V gene has CDR1 LNHNV and CDR2 YYDKDF (reference sequence). This CDR3 contains 14 residues. V gave up 0 bases and J gave up 4 bases, with 10 bases separating them. The DNA of the CDR3 is TGTGCCACCAGCAGAGACCCTGACAGATACGAGCAGTACTTC. Translated: CATSRDPDRYEQYF.

The chain has TRBV7-9 and TRBJ1-1; possibly TRBD1 for D (5 bases). From germline, CDR1 is SEHNR and CDR2 FQNEAQ (reference sequence). The CDR3 is 14 residues long. V was clipped by 1 base and J by 1 base, with 7 bases between them. CDR3 loop: CASSLDGGNTEAFF. CDR3 coding DNA: TGTGCCAGCAGCTTAGACGGGGGGAACACTGAAGCTTTCTTT.

The J gene is TRBJ2-5, the V gene TRBV20-1; 15 bases fit TRBD2. The CDR3 is 15 amino acids. Germline V gene sequence: CDR1 DFQATT, CDR2 SNEGSKA (reference sequence). V shed 6 bases, J shed 2 bases, and the junction held 4 bases outside the gene matches. As DNA, the CDR3 is TGCAGTGCGACGGGACTAGCGGGGGGACAAGAGACCCAGTACTTC. It codes for CSATGLAGGQETQYF.

The gene calls are TRBV19 and TRBJ2-5, with 10 bases that match TRBD1. Germline CDR1 LNHDA, CDR2 SQIVND (reference sequence). J gave up 7 bases and V 5 bases, and 13 bases lay outside the gene matches. The CDR3 runs 16 residues. In DNA, the CDR3 is TGTGCCAGTAGTCTCCCTTGGGGACAGGGGTCCGGGACCCAGTACTTC. Translating gives CASSLPWGQGSGTQYF.

The chain recombines TRBV30 with TRBJ1-2; no clear D gene. The CDR3 has 16 amino acids. Trimming left V 3 bases short and J 0 bases short, with 17 bases between. Looked up from germline, CDR1 is GTSNPN and CDR2 is SVGIG (reference sequence). The CDR3 DNA is TGTGCCTGGAGCCAAACCCCGCAGAGGGCTAACTATGGCTACACCTTC. This sequence encodes CAWSQTPQRANYGYTF.

V gene TRBV6-2 or TRBV6-3 combines with J gene TRBJ2-6; D is unclear. Trimming pared 5 bases from V and 0 bases from J, leaving 11 bases between. Germline V gene sequence: CDR1 MNHEY, CDR2 SVGEGT. This CDR3 has 16 residues. CDR3 coding DNA: TGTGCCAGCAGTCCCGGACGGATCTCTGGGGCCAACGTCCTGACTTTC. It codes for CASSPGRISGANVLTF.

J is TRBJ2-2 and V is TRBV7-8; D call uncertain. The germline V gene has CDR1 SGHVS and CDR2 FQNEAQ. The CDR3 extends over 16 amino acids. Between the trimmed V and J ends, which lost 5 bases and 1 base, there was a span of 14 bases. Here the CDR3 reads CASSPFDTLNTGELFF. The CDR3 DNA sequence: TGTGCCAGCAGCCCCTTTGACACTCTGAACACCGGGGAGCTGTTTTTT.

The chain couples TRBV20-1 to TRBJ2-7, with 7 positions matching TRBD1. Germline lookup yields CDR1 DFQATT and CDR2 SNEGSKA (reference sequence). V trimming: 6 bases; J trimming: 5 bases; junction bases outside the gene matches: 7. This CDR3 spans 12 amino acids. The CDR3: CSASRGLDEQYF. For the CDR3, the DNA is TGCAGTGCCTCCAGGGGGTTGGACGAGCAGTACTTC.

The rearrangement joins TRBV6-2 or TRBV6-3 to TRBJ2-2; D gene ambiguous. The germline V gene encodes CDR1 MNHEY and CDR2 SVGEGT. The V gene lost 6 bases and the J gene lost 6 bases, with 5 bases spanning the gap. There are 11 residues in the CDR3. The CDR3 nucleotides are TGTGCCAGCAGAAAATCCGGGGAGCTGTTTTTT. It translates to CASRKSGELFF.

With regard to this clonotype: No conserved phenylalanine or tryptophan is present at the end of the CDR3, so a read error is the likely explanation. The CDR3 protein is CASSLGGPPYEQYL. The CDR3 region has the DNA TGTGCCAGCAGTTTAGGGGGGCCACCCTACGAGCAGTACTTA. The genes are TRBV27 and TRBJ2-7; D is perhaps TRBD1 or TRBD2 (6 bases each). V was trimmed by 2 bases and J by 2 bases, leaving 10 bases between them. The length of the CDR3 is 14 residues. Germline lookup yields CDR1 MNHEY and CDR2 SMNVEV (reference sequence).

The chain is built from TRBV21-1 and TRBJ2-1; the table's D call of TRBD2 was not tested on the DNA. TRBV21-1 is reported as a pseudogene. CDR3 size: 15 residues. This chain's CDR3 is CASSARGRTNNEQFF. CDR3 coding DNA: TGTGCCAGCAGCGCACGCGGGAGGACGAACAATGAGCAGTTCTTC.

This chain uses TRBV7-9 with TRBJ1-6; no clear D gene. V was trimmed by 1 base and J by 7 bases, leaving 11 bases between them. CDR3 length: 15 amino acids. Germline V gene data show CDR1 as SEHNR and CDR2 as FQNEAQ (reference sequence). This CDR3 is CASSLGALRNSPLHF. CDR3 in DNA: TGTGCCAGCAGCTTAGGGGCCTTAAGGAATTCACCCCTCCACTTT.

V and J are TRBV20-1 and TRBJ2-2; D not resolved. The CDR3 is 14 amino acids. The ends were cut back, 1 base at V and 3 bases at J, with 9 bases in the middle. CDR1 DFQATT and CDR2 SNEGSKA come from the germline V gene (reference sequence). CDR3 coding DNA: TGCAGTGCTAGAGGCCAGACGGACACCGGGGAGCTGTTTTTT. This translates into CSARGQTDTGELFF.

This chain links TRBV11-2 with TRBJ2-3; 7 nucleotides match TRBD2. V shed 3 bases, J shed 9 bases, and the junction held 9 bases outside the gene matches. Germline values: CDR1 SGHAT, CDR2 FQNNGV. There are 14 residues in the CDR3. The chain's CDR3 is CASSFSGIDKTQYF. The CDR3 coding sequence is TGTGCCAGCAGCTTCAGCGGGATAGATAAGACGCAGTATTTT.

This chain links TRBV19 with TRBJ1-1; D might be TRBD1 (5 bases). There are 13 residues in the CDR3. Germline values: CDR1 LNHDA, CDR2 SQIVND (reference sequence). With 8 bases removed from V and 4 bases from J, the gap between germline ends came to 14 bases. DNA for the CDR3: TGTGCCAGTGGGGCCTCGAGGGGCACTGAAGCTTTCTTT. Its translation is CASGASRGTEAFF.

The rearrangement joins TRBV28 to TRBJ1-6; TRBD1 aligns across 7 bases. Germline trimming cut 5 bases from V and 7 bases from J; bases unmatched to any gene: 5. Germline V gene data show CDR1 as MDHEN and CDR2 as SYDVKM. CDR3 length: 14 amino acids. The CDR3 bases are TGTGCCAGCAGTCTGGGCAGGGGGAATTCACCCCTCCACTTT. Its translation is CASSLGRGNSPLHF.

The chain has TRBV29-1 and TRBJ1-1; no definite D call. Per germline, CDR1 SQVTM and CDR2 ANQGSEA. The V end was cut by 6 bases, the J end by 0 bases, with 11 bases between. This CDR3 spans 13 amino acids. CDR3 DNA sequence: TGCAGCGTCGAGGTGGGGATGAACACTGAAGCTTTCTTT. This gives the protein CSVEVGMNTEAFF.

This clonotype came up a few times. The genes are TRBV7-6 and TRBJ2-7, with D perhaps TRBD2 (6 bases). This CDR3 contains 14 residues. The V and J ends lost 3 bases and 2 bases respectively, with 11 bases between them. Germline CDR1 and CDR2: SGHVS and FNYEAQ. The CDR3 nucleotides are TGTGCCAGCAGCTTGGGACTGGGAACCTACGAGCAGTACTTC. This sequence encodes CASSLGLGTYEQYF.

The chain uses TRBV24-1 and TRBJ2-3; D is possibly TRBD1 (6 bases). From germline, CDR1 is KGHDR and CDR2 SFDVKD. This CDR3 has 14 residues. Trimming shortened V by 0 bases and J by 6 bases, and 9 bases separated the two germline ends. The CDR3 coding sequence is TGTGCCACCAGTGATTTGACTCAGGGGGATACGCAGTATTTT. Protein sequence: CATSDLTQGDTQYF.

This clonotype was seen only a few times. V and J are TRBV6-2 or TRBV6-3 and TRBJ2-2; D is perhaps TRBD1 or TRBD2 (6 bases each). Deletions cut 2 bases from V and 4 bases from J, with 17 bases between. Germline values: CDR1 MNHEY, CDR2 SVGEGT. The CDR3 is 17 amino acids. DNA for the CDR3: TGTGCCAGCAGTTACCCCCTACGGGGGCGAGGCACCGGGGAGCTGTTTTTT. This gives the protein CASSYPLRGRGTGELFF.

Remarks on this clonotype: One junction end does not reproduce the germline sequence, and a read error may be involved. J is TRBJ2-3 and V is TRBV4-1; no reliable D call. Per the germline V gene, CDR1 is MGHRA and CDR2 is YSYEKL. CDR3 length equals 15 residues. CDR3 DNA: TGCGCCAGCAGCCTCGGCCCCCCAGGACCCCTGACCCCCATTTTT. It codes for CASSLGPPGPLTPIF.

A remark on this clonotype: The junction and the germline gene differ at one end; a read error may be behind it. The chain employs TRBV10-3 and TRBJ1-1; tentative D call: TRBD1 (5 bases). The CDR3 contains 14 residues. Germline V gene data show CDR1 as ENHRY and CDR2 as SYGVKD. CDR3 region: CASSERGPNTEAFF. DNA for the CDR3: TGTGCCAGCAGTGAACGGGGCCCAAACACTGAAGCTTTCTTT.

This sequence joins TRBV11-2 and TRBJ1-3; the D gene is possibly TRBD1 (5 bases). CDR3 length equals 14 residues. The V gene's germline CDR1 is SGHAT and CDR2 FQNNGV. Trimming removed 0 bases from V and 7 bases from J, with 10 bases in between. CDR3 in amino acids: CASSLDRVANTIYF. Here the CDR3 DNA reads TGTGCCAGCAGCTTAGACAGGGTTGCGAACACCATATATTTT.

The DNA for the CDR3 is TGCGCCAGCAGCCAAGATGGGGGGGTGCTTAGCAATCAGCCCCAGCATTTT. Its protein product is CASSQDGGVLSNQPQHF. The chain joins TRBV4-3 to TRBJ1-5, with TRBD1 as a possible D gene (5 bases). The CDR3 spans 17 residues. Per the germline V gene, CDR1 is LGHNA and CDR2 is YSLEER. Trimming cost V 0 bases and J 0 bases, with 12 bases left between them.

In nucleotides, the CDR3 is TGTGCCAGCAGTTTATCGGCCGCGGACAGCTATGGCTACACCTTC. Protein: CASSLSAADSYGYTF. The J gene is TRBJ1-2, the V gene TRBV27; D is perhaps TRBD1 (6 bases). The CDR3 length is 15 residues. CDR1 is MNHEY, CDR2 SMNVEV, per germline (reference sequence). Trimming removed 0 bases from V and 4 bases from J, with 12 bases in between.

By share of the sample, this clonotype is medium-sized. The rearrangement joins TRBV19 to TRBJ2-5; 7 bases line up with TRBD1. The CDR3 is made up of 14 amino acids. The V and J ends lost 4 bases and 1 base, in that order; junction bases with no gene match: 3. Germline CDR1 reads LNHDA; CDR2 reads SQIVND (reference sequence). The CDR3 reads CASSNTGVQETQYF. CDR3 DNA sequence: TGTGCCAGTAGTAATACAGGGGTCCAAGAGACCCAGTACTTC.

This chain connects TRBV2 to TRBJ1-2; 7 bases match TRBD1. The CDR3 loop spans 13 amino acids. Germline CDR1 SNHLY, CDR2 FYNNEI. The V and J ends lost 10 bases and 3 bases, in that order; junction bases with no gene match: 8. Here the CDR3 reads CAIRQGGYYGYTF. Here the CDR3 DNA reads TGTGCCATCAGACAGGGAGGCTACTATGGCTACACCTTC.

This clonotype has a handful of counts. V usage is TRBV7-2 and J usage is TRBJ2-3; 8 bases agree with TRBD2. This CDR3 region has 16 residues. V gave up 0 bases and J gave up 5 bases; unmatched junction bases: 7. Germline loops: CDR1 SGHTA, CDR2 FQGNSA. This CDR3 is CASSLAAAGAVDTQYF. The CDR3 DNA reads TGTGCCAGCAGCTTAGCGGCAGCGGGAGCGGTAGATACGCAGTATTTT.